The rows below give T cell receptor beta chains drawn from one sample of a study of blood T cell repertoires in COVID-19. Profiling relied on immunoSEQ multiplex PCR, and the TCRdb table lists in-frame clones only, not all of them. This table holds about 85,000 clones, 84% found once. The specimen was peripheral blood. The receptors derive from a human donor in a cohort sampled during active COVID-19. Both conserved end residues are part of each CDR3. The D gene is left open where the match is weak. Rows give clone size only sometimes, using once, few, many, or a class for an expanded clone.

d_gene	abundance	j_gene	v_gene	len	CDR3nt	CDR3aa
NA	NA	TRBJ1-1	TRBV19	14	TGTGCCAGTAGTATGGTTGGTAGTGACACTGAAGCTTTCTTT	CASSMVGSDTEAFF
TRBD1	NA	TRBJ2-1	TRBV24-1	16	TGTGCCACCAGTGAATCCGGGACAGGCTCCTACAATGAGCAGTTCTTC	CATSESGTGSYNEQFF
TRBD1	NA	TRBJ2-1	TRBV7-8	15	TGTGCCAGCAGCTTAAGGGACAGGGCCTACAATGAGCAGTTCTTC	CASSLRDRAYNEQFF
NA	few	TRBJ1-6	TRBV18	13	TGTGCCAGCTCAAACAGGGAGAATTCACCCCTCCACTTT	CASSNRENSPLHF
NA	NA	TRBJ2-7	TRBV6-1	14	TGTGCCAGCAGTGAAGCCCCCAGGGTGGGAGAGCAGTACTTC	CASSEAPRVGEQYF
NA	NA	TRBJ1-1	TRBV5-1	13	TGCGCCAGCAGCGGGCTAACAGGGACTGAAGCTTTCTTT	CASSGLTGTEAFF
TRBD1	NA	TRBJ1-4	TRBV7-9	17	TGTGCCAGCAGCCCCCTCCCGGGACAGGCAACTAATGAAAAACTGTTTTTT	CASSPLPGQATNEKLFF
NA	once	TRBJ2-7	TRBV20-1	16	TGCAGTGCTACTGAGGCGGGGAAGCCTACCTCCTACGAGCAGTACTTC	CSATEAGKPTSYEQYF
NA	NA	TRBJ1-5	TRBV2	13	TGTGCCAGCAGTACAGAAAGCAATCAGCCCCAGCATTTT	CASSTESNQPQHF
NA	NA	TRBJ2-2	TRBV4-1	16	TGCGCCAGCAGCCAAGATCCCGCAGGGATGTCCGGGGAGCTGTTTTTT	CASSQDPAGMSGELFF
NA	NA	TRBJ2-3	TRBV19	15	TGTGCCAGTAGTATAGTGGCTAGCGGCACAGATACGCAGTATTTT	CASSIVASGTDTQYF
NA	once	TRBJ1-6	TRBV7-9	15	TGTGCCAGCAGCTTAGAAGGGACTATGAATTCACCCCTCCACTTT	CASSLEGTMNSPLHF
NA	few	TRBJ1-3	TRBV5-5	12	TGTGCCAGCAGCGCTTTGGAGGGCACCATATATTTT	CASSALEGTIYF
NA	NA	TRBJ2-5	TRBV19	15	TGTGCCAGTAGTACCCCCCGGCAGGGCCAAGAGACCCAGTACTTC	CASSTPRQGQETQYF
NA	NA	TRBJ2-3	TRBV28	12	TGTGCCAGCAGTTCAGTAACAGATACGCAGTATTTT	CASSSVTDTQYF
NA	NA	TRBJ1-5	TRBV9	14	TGTGCCAGCAGCGTAGATCTGACGTCGGGGCCCCAGCATTTT	CASSVDLTSGPQHF
NA	NA	TRBJ2-7	TRBV7-8	12	TGTGCCAGCAGCTCCAGGGTCTACGAGCAGTACTTC	CASSSRVYEQYF
NA	NA	TRBJ1-2	TRBV5-4	15	TGTGCCAGCAGCTTGTTAGGGCAGCGAGGGTATGGCTACACCTTC	CASSLLGQRGYGYTF
NA	NA	TRBJ1-5	TRBV25-1	13	TGTGCCAGCAGCCTCACAGGGAATCAGCCCCAGCATTTT	CASSLTGNQPQHF
NA	once	TRBJ2-1	TRBV12-5	16	TGTGCTAGTGGTTCTCCACACAGGTCTCCCTTTAATGAGCAGTTCTTC	CASGSPHRSPFNEQFF
NA	few	TRBJ1-1	TRBV20-1	12	TGCAGTGCTACTGAGCGGGGTGATGAAGCTTTCTTT	CSATERGDEAFF
NA	NA	TRBJ1-2	TRBV29-1	16	TGCAGCGTTGAAGAGGGGCCGGGGGGCTGGAGCTATGGCTACACCTTC	CSVEEGPGGWSYGYTF
TRBD2	NA	TRBJ2-2	TRBV7-3	15	TGTGCCAGCAGTCCCCGAGCGGGGGACACCGGGGAGCTGTTTTTT	CASSPRAGDTGELFF
TRBD1	NA	TRBJ1-5	TRBV19	17	TGTGCCAGTAGTATAAAAGGGGGCTCAACTTTCGGCCCGGCCCGGCATTTT	CASSIKGGSTFGPARHF
TRBD1	once	TRBJ1-2	TRBV19	15	TGTGCCAGTAGTATGCGGACAGGGGGCAACCCTGGCTACACCTTC	CASSMRTGGNPGYTF
NA	NA	TRBJ2-1	TRBV18	16	TGTGCCAGCTCACCAATCCTCCGGGGAACCTACAATGAGCAGTTCTTC	CASSPILRGTYNEQFF
NA	NA	TRBJ1-4	TRBV6-6	14	TGTGCCAGCAGTTACTCGGCCTTTAATGAAAAACTGTTTTTT	CASSYSAFNEKLFF
TRBD1	NA	TRBJ2-7	TRBV6-6	13	TGTGCCAGCAGTCGACAGGGGGTGGGCGAGCAGTACTTC	CASSRQGVGEQYF
TRBD1	once	TRBJ1-2	TRBV27	15	TGTGCCAGCAGTTTCGGACAGGGATCTAACTATGGCTACACCTTC	CASSFGQGSNYGYTF
NA	NA	TRBJ2-7	TRBV18	16	TGTGCCAGCTCACCGCGCTTGAGCGGCGGGGAAAACGAGCAGTACTTC	CASSPRLSGGENEQYF
TRBD2	NA	TRBJ2-7	TRBV27	15	TGTGCCAGCAGTTTATCGACTAGCCCCGGAGCCAAGCAGTACTTC	CASSLSTSPGAKQYF
NA	NA	TRBJ1-1	TRBV12-5	14	TGTGCTAGTGGTTTAGAGGGATTGGGTACTGAAGCTTTCTTT	CASGLEGLGTEAFF
TRBD1	NA	TRBJ1-3	TRBV3-1/TRBV3-2	18	TGTGCCAGCAGCCAGAGTGACAGGGGCTTTCTCTCTGGAAACACCATATATTTT	CASSQSDRGFLSGNTIYF
NA	NA	TRBJ1-1	TRBV19	12	TGTGCCAGTAGTTCCGGTGGGGGGACAGCTTTCTTT	CASSSGGGTAFF
TRBD2	once	TRBJ2-1	TRBV10-1	16	TGCGCCAGCAGTGAGTCATCTAGCGGGGGGGCCCGTGAGCAGTTCTTC	CASSESSSGGAREQFF
NA	NA	TRBJ2-1	TRBV11-2	13	TGTGCCAGCAGCTTAGGCCTAACCAATGAGCAGTTCTTC	CASSLGLTNEQFF
NA	NA	TRBJ2-7	TRBV10-3	16	TGTGCCATCAGTGAGCCGAGTCGACAGGAGTACTACGAGCAGTACTTC	CAISEPSRQEYYEQYF
TRBD1	once	TRBJ1-5	TRBV6-5	13	TGTGCCAGCAGCGACAGGGGGAATCAGCCCCAGCATTTT	CASSDRGNQPQHF
TRBD1	few	TRBJ1-6	TRBV10-3	14	TGTGCCATCAGCTCGGACAGGGGTAATTCACCCCTCCACTTT	CAISSDRGNSPLHF
NA	NA	TRBJ2-7	TRBV10-3	18	TGTGCCATCAGTGAGTCGGTGGGGCGGCCAGGGGCTACCTACGAGCAGTACTTC	CAISESVGRPGATYEQYF
TRBD2	NA	TRBJ2-7	TRBV10-3	15	TGTGCCAGCGGGACTAGCGGGGGCCTGTCCTACGAGCAGTACTTC	CASGTSGGLSYEQYF
NA	NA	TRBJ2-1	TRBV5-1	15	TGCGCCAGCAGGGTTGACGCAGGGTCAATGAATGAGCAGTTCTTC	CASRVDAGSMNEQFF
TRBD1	NA	TRBJ1-3	TRBV7-8	16	TGTGCCAGCAGCTTAGCTTCACGGACAGGAGGAAACACCATATATTTT	CASSLASRTGGNTIYF
NA	NA	TRBJ1-1	TRBV3-1/TRBV3-2	13	TGTGCCAGCAGTCCTCAGGGAAACACTGAAGCTTTCTTT	CASSPQGNTEAFF
TRBD1	NA	TRBJ1-3	TRBV19	16	TGTGCCAGCACAATTTGGACAGGCAGCTCTGGAAACACCATATATTTT	CASTIWTGSSGNTIYF
TRBD2	few	TRBJ2-3	TRBV30	14	TGTGCCTGGGCTCCCACGGGGAGGGTAGATACGCAGTATTTT	CAWAPTGRVDTQYF
NA	few	TRBJ1-1	TRBV25-1	16	TGTGCCAGCCCGACTGGGACACTTTTTATGAACACTGAAGCTTTCTTT	CASPTGTLFMNTEAFF
NA	NA	TRBJ2-3	TRBV9	14	TGTGCCAGCAGCGTAGCCCTAGCGTCAGATACGCAGTATTTT	CASSVALASDTQYF
NA	NA	TRBJ1-4	TRBV12-3/TRBV12-4	11	TGTGCCAGCAGTTTGAGTGAAAAACTGTTTTTT	CASSLSEKLFF
TRBD2	NA	TRBJ2-1	TRBV5-6	15	TGTGCCAGCAGCCGTAGCGGGGGGACTACCAATGAGCAGTTCTTC	CASSRSGGTTNEQFF
TRBD1	once	TRBJ2-5	TRBV18	14	TGTGCCAGCTCACTACGGACAGGACAAGAGACCCAGTACTTC	CASSLRTGQETQYF
TRBD1	NA	TRBJ2-7	TRBV9	17	TGTGCCAGCAGCATCGGGACAGGGGGCTCAAATATCTACGAGCAGTACTTC	CASSIGTGGSNIYEQYF
NA	few	TRBJ1-5	TRBV4-2	14	TGTGCCAGCAGCCAAGGGAGGAGCGGTCAGCCCCAGCATTTT	CASSQGRSGQPQHF
TRBD1	NA	TRBJ2-7	TRBV2	14	TGTGCCAGCAGTGCCGGGACAGGCTCCTACGAGCAGTACTTC	CASSAGTGSYEQYF